The present T cell receptor beta chain was sequenced within a study of blood T cell repertoires in COVID-19. In the study overall: Specimens from acute and convalescent COVID-19 originated in the United States, Italy and Spain. T cells, B-cell-depleted T cells, or PBMCs provided the cDNA or gDNA that served as material.

J lost 5 bases, V lost 3 bases, and 11 bases had no gene match. The CDR3 is 17 amino acids. The germline gives CDR1 LGHNT, CDR2 FRNRAP. Authors' data handling: Amplification of reference gene primers provided the estimated nucleated cell counts. Here immunoSEQ multiplex PCR was the method, and the copy in TCRdb shows in-frame clones only, minus some. V, J and clone size were drawn from that table, and D and trimming were deduced from the DNA. In the table there are some 160,000 clones, about four fifths of which are singletons. The genes are TRBV12-5 and TRBJ2-2; 8 nucleotides align to TRBD1. The clonotype originates from a woman aged 80 or over with acute or convalescent COVID-19. Sample: peripheral blood. CDR3 bases: TGTGCTAGTGGTTTTCGGGGTGGGACAGGACTAACCGGGGAGCTGTTTTTT. Encoded protein: CASGFRGGTGLTGELFF.